The 9 T cell receptor beta chains below come from one sample, sequenced in a study of low-dose radiotherapy and immunotherapy resistance in tumors. The authors amplified TCRs for 20 to 25 PCR cycles with a constant-region primer and a V-primer adapter. Via MiXCR, TCRdb re-called the reads, giving one row per CDR3 protein. The sample consists of some 53,000 distinct CDR3 sequences, around 33% of them appearing once. Time point indicated: after trial treatment. As for treatment: LDRT plus nivolumab, ipilimumab, low-dose cyclophosphamide and aspirin (RACIN trial). Here the sequenced sample was PBMCs, taken after low-dose radiotherapy plus immunotherapy. The receptors shown here come from a male donor with rectosigmoid adenocarcinoma.

The V and J genes are TRBV5-1 and TRBJ2-3; 10 nucleotides match TRBD1. This CDR3 region has 16 residues. Germline CDR1 is SGHRS and CDR2 is YFSETQ. Trimming cost V 4 bases and J 6 bases; bases outside gene matches: 11. CDR3 nucleotide sequence: TGCGCCAGCAGCCCGGCAGACAGGGGGCCCCCCGATACGCAGTATTTT. This translates into CASSPADRGPPDTQYF.

This clonotype showed up many times. CDR3 amino acids: CSARDLGGSGLETQYF. DNA of the CDR3: TGCAGTGCTAGAGATCTGGGCGGGAGCGGGCTGGAGACGCAGTATTTT. The chain combines TRBV20-1 with TRBJ2-3; 7 bases line up with TRBD2. V shed 0 bases, J shed 9 bases, and the junction held 15 bases outside the gene matches. The CDR3 is 16 residues long. Germline V gene lookup returns CDR1 DFQATT and CDR2 SNEGSKA (reference sequence).

This clonotype occurred many times. This chain uses TRBV7-9 with TRBJ1-1, with D tentatively TRBD1 (6 bases). Germline V gene lookup returns CDR1 SEHNR and CDR2 FQNEAQ (reference sequence). The CDR3 totals 14 residues. The germline V and J ends were trimmed by 3 bases and 7 bases, with 15 bases remaining between them. The DNA of the CDR3 is TGTGCCAGCAGCTTGATGGACAGCATAGATGAAGCTTTCTTT. This encodes CASSLMDSIDEAFF.

V gene TRBV5-4 combines with J gene TRBJ2-7; D gene unclear. The CDR3 loop spans 14 amino acids. Trimming pared 3 bases from V and 5 bases from J, leaving 15 bases between. CDR1 is SGHNT and CDR2 is YYREEE in the germline V gene (reference sequence). CDR3 loop: CASSSPPAWDEQYF. The CDR3 DNA sequence: TGTGCCAGCAGCTCTCCCCCCGCCTGGGACGAGCAGTACTTC.

This clonotype was seen at least ten times. The chain recombines TRBV6-1 with TRBJ1-2; no reliable D call. Germline CDR1 reads MNHNS; CDR2 reads SASEGT. The CDR3 extends over 16 amino acids. The V end was cut by 0 bases, the J end by 4 bases, with 15 bases between. CDR3 protein: CASSEAPWETAYGYTF. In nucleotides, the CDR3 is TGTGCCAGCAGTGAAGCCCCCTGGGAAACAGCCTATGGCTACACCTTC.

The J gene is TRBJ2-7, the V gene TRBV3-1; tentative D call: TRBD1 (6 bases). CDR1 and CDR2 (germline): LGHDT, YNNKEL (reference sequence). V was trimmed by 7 bases and J by 1 base, leaving 8 bases between them. This CDR3 region has 12 residues. The CDR3 region has the DNA TGTGCCAGCAAGGGGGTATCCTACGAGCAGTACTTC. This encodes CASKGVSYEQYF.

This clonotype was detected ten times or more. This sequence joins TRBV4-1 and TRBJ2-7, with a weak D call TRBD1 (6 bases). Trimming removed 0 bases at V and 4 bases at J, with 16 bases between. This CDR3 is built from 16 residues. CDR1 is MGHRA and CDR2 is YSYEKL in the germline V gene. CDR3 loop: CASSQDVNRVGYEQYF. The CDR3 nucleotides read TGCGCCAGCAGCCAAGATGTAAACAGGGTAGGGTACGAGCAGTACTTC.

At least ten counts were recorded for this clonotype. This rearrangement joins TRBV11-2 to TRBJ2-1; TRBD2 aligns across 7 bases. Germline V CDR1 and CDR2: SGHAT, FQNNGV. The CDR3 extends over 15 amino acids. The J segment lost 2 bases and the V segment lost 4 bases, leaving 5 bases of the junction unmatched. For the CDR3, the DNA is TGTGCCAGCAGCTACTCGGGGACTACCTACAATGAGCAGTTCTTC. It translates to CASSYSGTTYNEQFF.

This clonotype was counted only a few times. The DNA of the CDR3 is TGCGCCAGCAGTGACGTTGCGGGAGTTCGGCAGTACTTC. This codes for CASSDVAGVRQYF. The chain uses TRBV10-1 and TRBJ2-7; TRBD2 matches 7 bases. Germline V gene lookup returns CDR1 WNHNN and CDR2 SYGVQD (reference sequence). Trimming took 3 bases from V and 9 from J; bases not matched to a gene: 8. The CDR3 loop spans 13 amino acids.